The subject of this entry is one T cell receptor beta chain. What it recognizes is unknown. The sample comes from a study of OX40 agonist ivuxolimab in advanced cancers. Study as a whole: In this trial design, patients received ivuxolimab intravenously at 0.01 to 10 mg/kg every 2 weeks.

The study's findings and limits: CD8+ T cells showed, on average, more clonal expansion than CD4+ cells.

This CDR3 has 17 residues. CDR1 is LNHDA and CDR2 is SQIVND in the germline V gene (reference sequence). Unmatched junction bases numbered 15, after V lost 4 bases and J lost 7 bases. The table came from immunoSEQ multiplex PCR; TCRdb's copy has only in-frame clones and leaves some out. The repertoire holds 59,000 or so clones, with approximately 80% as singletons. This TCR was recovered from an adult with an advanced solid tumor such as melanoma, head and neck, liver or kidney cancer. The source was CD4+ or CD8+ T cells sorted from blood, collected in a trial of the OX40 agonist ivuxolimab. The chain recombines TRBV19 with TRBJ2-2, with 7 bases aligning to TRBD1. The CDR3 is CASSNKPKTGMDGELFF. The CDR3 nucleotides are TGTGCCAGTAGTAACAAACCCAAGACAGGGATGGACGGGGAGCTGTTTTTT. Together with reference TRBV19 and TRBJ2-2, the CDR3 gives the full variable domain: DGGITQSPKYLFRKEGQNVTLSCEQNLNHDAMYWYRQDPGQGLRLIYYSQIVNDFQKGDIAEGYSVSREKKESFPLTVTSAQKNPTAFYLCASSNKPKTGMDGELFFGEGSRLTVL.